This T cell receptor beta chain was identified during a study of blood T cell repertoires in COVID-19. Participants were aged about 18 to 100 years, lived in 20 to 25 US areas, and enrolled virtually. Germline V CDR1 and CDR2: SGHKS, YYEKEE (reference sequence). Losses at the gene ends were 3 bases for V and 6 bases for J; bases not matched to a gene: 13. The CDR3 loop spans 17 amino acids. TCRdb's table, derived via immunoSEQ multiplex PCR, lists solely in-frame clones and lacks some. Of about 140,000 clones in the sample, 75% to 90% were seen once. Sequences were obtained from PBMCs or T cells enriched from blood (not recorded which). The sequence was obtained from a man in his sixties who had recovered from COVID-19. This chain links TRBV5-5 with TRBJ2-7, with 12 bases that match TRBD2. The CDR3 nucleotides are TGTGCCAGCAGCTATTCCGGGACTAGCGGGCCGGGGGGCGAGCAGTACTTC. Amino acids: CASSYSGTSGPGGEQYF.